Detailed here is one T cell receptor (beta chain). The target antigen is unknown. This record belongs to a study of shared clonotypes between healthy human individuals. Germline assignment: CDR1 LNHNV and CDR2 YYDKDF (reference sequence). The CDR3 is made up of 16 amino acids. Germline trimming cut 2 bases from V and 0 bases from J; bases unmatched to any gene: 4. TCRdb's copy holds only in-frame clones and misses some; the assay was immunoSEQ multiplex PCR. The sample carries about 2.4 million clones, roughly nine tenths recorded once. General study findings and limits: Several donors shared around 5.1% of their naive CD4 clonotypes.

Sample: naive CD4+ T cells sorted from blood. Subset: CD45RA+ positively selected. This TCR was recovered from a man aged 18 to 35 in good health. V usage is TRBV15 and J usage is TRBJ1-5, with 7 bases aligning to TRBD1. The CDR3 DNA follows: TGTGCCACCAGCAGATCCAGGGACAGTAGCAATCAGCCCCAGCATTTT. Translating it yields CATSRSRDSSNQPQHF.